This TCR beta chain was recorded in a study of prognosis after radiotherapy for stage I lung cancer. V was trimmed by 5 bases and J by 2 bases, leaving 13 bases between them. CDR1 and CDR2 (germline): SGHRS, YFSETQ. The CDR3 loop spans 15 amino acids. Genomic DNA served as the source from which two-round multiplex PCR generated TCR beta CDR3 amplicons. Amplification in first-round PCR relied on primers specific to each TRBV and TRBJ gene. TCRdb used MiXCR to reprocess the multiplex PCR reads, holding one entry per CDR3 protein. This table holds approximately 30,000 distinct CDR3 sequences, around 32% found once. This clonotype occurred many times.

Sample: PBMCs, taken before or after stereotactic body radiation therapy (not recorded which). This TCR derives from a donor at least 50 years old with non-small cell lung cancer. The rearrangement joins TRBV5-1 to TRBJ2-2, with D maybe TRBD2 (6 bases). CDR3 sequence (DNA): TGCGCCAGCAGGTCCGGGACTCCCAACACCGGGGAGCTGTTTTTT. It translates to CASRSGTPNTGELFF.